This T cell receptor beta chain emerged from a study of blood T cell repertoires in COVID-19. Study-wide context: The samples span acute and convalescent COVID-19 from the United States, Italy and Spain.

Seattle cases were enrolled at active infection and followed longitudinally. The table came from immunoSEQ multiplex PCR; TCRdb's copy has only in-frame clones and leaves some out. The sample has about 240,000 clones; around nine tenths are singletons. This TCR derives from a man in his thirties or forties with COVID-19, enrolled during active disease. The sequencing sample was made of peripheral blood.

The CDR3 region has the DNA TGTGCCAGCAGGCAAAGACAGGGGGCAGTAGAGACCCAGTACTTC. Protein sequence: CASRQRQGAVETQYF. The rearrangement links TRBV11-2 to TRBJ2-5, with TRBD1 identical over 10 bases. The germline V gene encodes CDR1 SGHAT and CDR2 FQNNGV. The V and J ends lost 6 bases and 4 bases, in that order; junction bases with no gene match: 8. The CDR3 sequence is 15 residues long.